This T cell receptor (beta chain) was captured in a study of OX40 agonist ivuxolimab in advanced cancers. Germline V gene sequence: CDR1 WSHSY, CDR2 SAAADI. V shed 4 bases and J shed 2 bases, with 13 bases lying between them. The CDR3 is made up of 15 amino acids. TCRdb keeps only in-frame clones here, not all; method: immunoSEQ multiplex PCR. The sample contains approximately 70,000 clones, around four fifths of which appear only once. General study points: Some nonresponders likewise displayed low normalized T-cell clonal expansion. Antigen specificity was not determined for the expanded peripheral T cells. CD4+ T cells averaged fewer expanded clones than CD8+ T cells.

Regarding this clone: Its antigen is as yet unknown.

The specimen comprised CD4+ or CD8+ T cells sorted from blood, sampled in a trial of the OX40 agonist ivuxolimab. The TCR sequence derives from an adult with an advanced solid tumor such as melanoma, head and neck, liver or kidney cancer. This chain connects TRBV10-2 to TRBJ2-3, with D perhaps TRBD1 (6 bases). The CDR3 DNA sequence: TGCGCCAGCAGTGGGGGGCGAAGAACCACAGATACGCAGTATTTT. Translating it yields CASSGGRRTTDTQYF.